Sequencing of this T cell receptor beta chain was carried out in a study of blood T cells in healthy people across ages. Per-sample yields of isolated PBMCs were at least 6 million. Findings of the study overall: Investigators viewed diversity estimates from one million T cells as underestimates, the study reported.

From germline, CDR1 is SGHDT and CDR2 YYEEEE. Trimming left V 5 bases short and J 0 bases short, with 8 bases between. The CDR3 totals 13 residues. Worth noting for this clonotype: The antigen is not known.

A second PCR, run for roughly 7 to 11 cycles, used a sample-barcoded 5' primer plus a J-beta primer mix. TCRdb called the 5' RACE reads again in MiXCR, with one record for every CDR3 protein. This table has about 730,000 distinct CDR3 sequences, about 40% appearing once. This TCR was sampled from a woman aged 55-75 years in good health. Sequencing used blood. This chain connects TRBV5-6 to TRBJ1-2, with unresolved D. The CDR3 sequence: CASSSWPNYGYTF. The DNA of the CDR3 is TGTGCCAGCAGTTCTTGGCCTAACTATGGCTACACCTTC.